This TCR beta chain is from a study of blood T cell repertoires in COVID-19. Study-wide background: Sites in the United States, Italy and Spain provided acute and convalescent COVID-19 samples. The analysed material was cDNA or gDNA that came from T cells, B-cell-depleted T cells, or PBMCs.

The CDR3 runs 21 residues. The V end was cut by 1 base, the J end by 0 bases, with 26 bases between. Per germline, CDR1 SGDLS and CDR2 YYNGEE. As originally analysed: From reference gene primer amplification, estimates of nucleated cell counts were derived. Some clones are missing from TCRdb's copy, which holds only in-frame ones; the method was immunoSEQ multiplex PCR. That table furnishes V, J and clone size, whereas the DNA furnished D and trimming. The repertoire holds 100,000 or so clones, with 85% as singletons. The sequence was obtained from a woman in her sixties or seventies with active or convalescent COVID-19. The sample consisted of peripheral blood. The chain uses TRBV9 and TRBJ1-3; possible D gene TRBD1, 6 bases. The chain's CDR3 is CASSVTTTTGLLSLSGNTIYF. As DNA, the CDR3 is TGTGCCAGCAGCGTAACCACCACGACAGGCTTACTGTCTCTCTCTGGAAACACCATATATTTT.